The clone carrying this T cell receptor beta chain was observed a handful of times. Its antigen is undetermined. The data are from a study of response to subunit inactivated influenza vaccine. This CDR3 has 15 amino acids. Trimming shortened V by 5 bases and J by 7 bases, and 18 bases separated the two germline ends. CDR1 and CDR2 (germline): MDHEN, SYDVKM. TCRdb reprocessed the RT-PCR reads via MiXCR and lists one record per CDR3 protein. Of approximately 500,000 distinct CDR3 sequences listed, approximately 12% are singletons. General study findings and limits: The authors suggested that every seasonal influenza vaccination recruits few new T cells.

The chain uses TRBV28 and TRBJ2-1; D possibly matches TRBD1 or TRBD2 (6 bases each). The receptor comes from a man aged 50 to 60 who received an inactivated influenza vaccine. This specimen was PBMCs from blood, taken about 6 weeks after vaccination. CDR3 residues: CASSPQNGGGNEQFF. CDR3 nucleotides: TGTGCCAGCAGTCCCCAGAACGGAGGGGGGAATGAGCAGTTCTTC.